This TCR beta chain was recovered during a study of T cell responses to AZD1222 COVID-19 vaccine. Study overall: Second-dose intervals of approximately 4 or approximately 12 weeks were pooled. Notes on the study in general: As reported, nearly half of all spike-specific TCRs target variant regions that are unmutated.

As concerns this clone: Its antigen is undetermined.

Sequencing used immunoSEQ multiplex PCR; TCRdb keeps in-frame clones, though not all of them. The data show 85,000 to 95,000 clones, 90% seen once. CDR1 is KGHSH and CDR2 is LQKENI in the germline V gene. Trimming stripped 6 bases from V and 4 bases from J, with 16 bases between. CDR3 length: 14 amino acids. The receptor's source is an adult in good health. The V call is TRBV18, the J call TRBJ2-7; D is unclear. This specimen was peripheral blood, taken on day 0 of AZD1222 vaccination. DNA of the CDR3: TGTGCCAGCTCCGAGGCCCAGACAAGTTACGAGCAGTACTTC. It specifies CASSEAQTSYEQYF.